These 13 T cell receptor beta chains were all obtained from the same sample, sequenced in a study of CXCR3-negative and CXCR3-positive naive CD8 T cells. Libraries of TRB cDNA were made by 5' RACE and carried UMIs. TCRdb re-called the 5' RACE reads, yielding one record per CDR3 amino acid sequence without DNA. The table lists about 42,000 distinct CDR3 sequences. The sample comprised naive CXCR3- CD8+ T cells from blood. Indicated subset: CD45RO-CCR7+CD27+CD95- naive CD8+ T cells lacking CXCR3 (TNR3-). Source of these receptors: a human donor in good health. Some clones in this sample may be carry-over from other donors' samples.

This chain connects TRBV28 to TRBJ2-7. The CDR3 runs to 13 residues. Germline CDR1 and CDR2: MDHEN and SYDVKM. CDR3 in amino acids: CASSLTFTYEQYF.

This rearrangement joins TRBV12-3 or TRBV12-4 to TRBJ2-2; absent DNA, TCRdb's TRBD1 call cannot be checked. The CDR3 length is 19 residues. The CDR3 here is CASSFATSGGHNYTGELFF.

The chain is built from TRBV20-1 and TRBJ2-7; TCRdb outputs TRBD2, but without DNA this stays unchecked. CDR3 length equals 13 residues. In germline, CDR1 is DFQATT, CDR2 SNEGSKA (reference sequence). CDR3 region: CSARGSGDYEQYF.

This rearrangement joins TRBV27 to TRBJ2-2. Germline CDR1 is MNHEY and CDR2 is SMNVEV (reference sequence). There are 12 residues in the CDR3. The CDR3 is CASSTPTGELFF.

The chain carries TRBV20-1 and TRBJ1-2. CDR1 DFQATT and CDR2 SNEGSKA come from the germline V gene (reference sequence). This CDR3 is built from 13 residues. The CDR3 loop reads CSARDGEHYGYTF.

The rearrangement links TRBV29-1 to TRBJ2-1; TCRdb outputs TRBD2, but without DNA this stays unchecked. CDR3 length: 16 amino acids. Germline CDR1 SQVTM, CDR2 ANQGSEA. The CDR3 reads CSARYGGGSSYNEQFF.

The chain carries TRBV12-3 or TRBV12-4 and TRBJ2-1; without DNA, the TCRdb call of TRBD1 cannot be checked. The CDR3 extends over 15 amino acids. CDR3 sequence reads: CASSFLGQGANEQFF.

The genes are TRBV20-1 and TRBJ2-7; the D gene TCRdb calls, TRBD2, cannot be checked with no DNA. Germline loops: CDR1 DFQATT, CDR2 SNEGSKA (reference sequence). The CDR3 runs 14 residues. The CDR3 loop is CSARPALTSYEQYF.

The CDR3: CASSFLDRGTNEKLFF. The genes are TRBV28 and TRBJ1-4; the TCRdb D gene call, TRBD1, has no DNA to confirm it. CDR1 is MDHEN and CDR2 is SYDVKM in the germline V gene. The CDR3 is made up of 16 amino acids. Full variable domain (remainder filled in from reference TRBV28 and TRBJ1-4): DVKVTQSSRYLVKRTGEKVFLECVQDMDHENMFWYRQDPGLGLRLIYFSYDVKMKEKGDIPEGYSVSREKKERFSLILESASTNQTSMYLCASSFLDRGTNEKLFFGSGTQLSVL.

The chain employs TRBV10-1 and TRBJ2-5; TCRdb selects TRBD1, and the lack of DNA leaves this call unchecked. CDR1 is WNHNN and CDR2 is SYGVQD in the germline V gene (reference sequence). This CDR3 region has 14 residues. The CDR3 protein is CASSYLGRGETQYF.

The CDR3 sequence: CASSVGAQYNEQFF. The gene calls are TRBV9 and TRBJ2-1. In germline, CDR1 is SGDLS, CDR2 YYNGEE. This CDR3 comprises 14 residues.

The V gene is TRBV12-3 or TRBV12-4, the J gene TRBJ2-3. The CDR3 spans 14 residues. CDR3 amino acids: CASRLAGVTDTQYF.

The V and J genes are TRBV20-1 and TRBJ1-2. From germline, CDR1 is DFQATT and CDR2 SNEGSKA (reference sequence). The CDR3 totals 14 residues. This CDR3 reads CSARVEGRDYGYTF.